The sequence of this T cell receptor (beta chain) was determined in a study of shared clonotypes between healthy human individuals. Turning to the study itself: Samples came from a couple of female and a few male donors aged 18 to 49.

The V gene's germline CDR1 is SNHLY and CDR2 FYNNEI. This CDR3 region has 14 residues. V lost 8 bases and J lost 7, with 17 bases in between. In the sorted-subset replicate PCRs, 200 ng DNA, tens of thousands of T cell genomes, was used. The assay was immunoSEQ multiplex PCR, and TCRdb's table has in-frame clones only and misses some. The sample records 550,000 to 700,000 clones, 60% to 75% being singletons. General study points: Non-shared clonotypes were found to have lower generation probabilities than the clonotypes that were shared by all four of the sorted-subset donors.

In the case of this clone: Its antigen remains unknown.

Sequencing was carried out using memory CD4+ T cells sorted from blood. Indicated subset: CD45RA-negative fraction. This sequence was found in a woman aged 30 to 39 in good health. The chain is built from TRBV2 and TRBJ1-4; tentatively, D is TRBD1 (5 bases). CDR3 sequence reads: CASGGGRLGEKLFF. The DNA of the CDR3 is TGTGCCAGCGGCGGGGGTAGACTCGGTGAAAAACTGTTTTTT.